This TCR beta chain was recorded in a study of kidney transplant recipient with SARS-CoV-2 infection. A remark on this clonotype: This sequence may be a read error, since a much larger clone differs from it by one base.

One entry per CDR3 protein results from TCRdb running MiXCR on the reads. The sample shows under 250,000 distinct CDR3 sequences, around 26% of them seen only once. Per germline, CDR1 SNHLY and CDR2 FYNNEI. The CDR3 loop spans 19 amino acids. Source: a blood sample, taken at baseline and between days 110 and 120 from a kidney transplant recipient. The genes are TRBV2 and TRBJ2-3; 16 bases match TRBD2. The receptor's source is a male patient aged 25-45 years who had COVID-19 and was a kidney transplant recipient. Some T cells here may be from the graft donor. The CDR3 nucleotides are TGTACCAGCAGTATGGGACTAGCGGGAGGGCCTGGTGTCAGGGATACGCAGTATTTT. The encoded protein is CTSSMGLAGGPGVRDTQYF.